This T cell receptor (beta chain) derives from a study of chemoradiotherapy in HPV16-positive cancers. Study-wide results and caveats: For HPV16-positive patients, expanding HPV-responsive T cells associated with longer recurrence-free survival.

Profiling relied on immunoSEQ multiplex PCR, and the TCRdb table lists in-frame clones only, not all of them. The table shows around 30,000 clones, with about 90% occurring only once. The V gene lost 1 base and the J gene lost 6 bases, with 12 bases spanning the gap. Germline V gene data show CDR1 as SGHTA and CDR2 as FQGNSA. This CDR3 contains 14 residues. About this clone itself: What it binds is unknown.

This receptor was identified in a human donor with HPV-associated anogenital cancer. The material was blood, obtained from a patient who underwent chemoradiotherapy. The chain carries TRBV7-2 and TRBJ1-2; D not certain. The CDR3 DNA reads as TGTGCCAGCAGCTTAGGGTTTAGCTCCGATGGCTACACCTTC. The encoded protein is CASSLGFSSDGYTF.